The rows below give T cell receptor beta chains drawn from one sample of a study of vaccination effects on CD4 cells after COVID-19. These receptors' antigens are unknown. The repertoire was sequenced with immunoSEQ multiplex PCR; TCRdb's copy has only in-frame clones and lacks some. The sample includes around 32,000 clones, less than 80% of them seen just once. Sequenced here: CD4+ T cells from PBMCs cultured with SARS-CoV-2 spike peptides, sampled after COVID-19 vaccination. These receptors all come from a human donor who received a COVID-19 vaccine. Both conserved end residues are part of each CDR3. D genes are given only for firm matches. The listing skips clone size in some rows; elsewhere it reads once, few, many or a size class.

d_call | j_call | clone_size | v_call | cdr3_aa | cdr3_nt
. | TRBJ1-1 | . | TRBV21-1 | CASSKEGTGTEKTGTEAFF | TGTGCCAGCAGCAAAGAGGGAACCGGGACAGAAAAAACGGGGACTGAAGCTTTCTTT
. | TRBJ1-2 | . | TRBV5-4 | CASSQGGSPLYGYTF | TGTGCCAGCAGCCAAGGCGGGTCTCCTCTCTATGGCTACACCTTC
. | TRBJ1-1 | . | TRBV28 | CASSSIGAGIEAFF | TGTGCCAGCAGTTCAATTGGGGCAGGCATAGAAGCTTTCTTT
. | TRBJ1-5 | . | TRBV13 | CASSSSFGQSNQPQHF | TGTGCCAGCAGCTCTAGTTTTGGTCAAAGCAATCAGCCCCAGCATTTT
. | TRBJ2-1 | few | TRBV25-1 | CASSASDREQFF | TGTGCCAGCAGTGCCTCAGACAGAGAGCAGTTCTTC
. | TRBJ2-3 | once | TRBV6-5 | CASRDLASSPDTQYF | TGTGCCAGCAGAGATCTAGCGAGCAGTCCAGATACGCAGTATTTT
. | TRBJ2-1 | . | TRBV11-2 | CASSLDRGVNEQFF | TGTGCCAGCAGCTTAGATCGTGGTGTGAATGAGCAGTTCTTC
TRBD2 | TRBJ2-7 | . | TRBV4-2 | CASSQDLDLAGDYEQYF | TGTGCCAGCAGCCAAGATTTGGACCTAGCGGGGGACTACGAGCAGTACTTC
. | TRBJ1-3 | . | TRBV4-1 | CASSQSPSLSGNTIYF | TGCGCCAGCAGCCAATCCCCCAGCCTCTCTGGAAACACCATATATTTT
TRBD1 | TRBJ2-2 | . | TRBV2 | CASSSRDSVTGELFF | TGTGCCAGCAGTAGCCGGGACAGCGTCACCGGGGAGCTGTTTTTT
TRBD2 | TRBJ2-3 | few | TRBV6-4 | CASSVGLAGRTDTQYF | TGTGCCAGCAGTGTAGGACTAGCGGGACGCACAGATACGCAGTATTTT
. | TRBJ2-5 | . | TRBV14 | CASSQGNLGGVSETQYF | TGTGCCAGCAGCCAAGGAAACTTGGGGGGCGTATCAGAGACCCAGTACTTC
. | TRBJ2-5 | . | TRBV7-8 | CASSLEDWETQYF | TGTGCCAGCAGCTTAGAGGACTGGGAGACCCAGTACTTC
. | TRBJ2-2 | . | TRBV11-2 | CASSFFNVTWAGELFF | TGTGCCAGCAGCTTTTTTAACGTGACCTGGGCCGGGGAGCTGTTTTTT
. | TRBJ2-7 | . | TRBV5-1 | CASSLEGRNSYEQYF | TGCGCCAGCAGCTTGGAGGGCAGAAACTCCTACGAGCAGTACTTC
. | TRBJ2-7 | few | TRBV19 | CASSTTGTSSYEQYF | TGTGCCAGTAGTACTACCGGGACTTCGAGTTACGAGCAGTACTTC
. | TRBJ2-5 | . | TRBV11-2 | CASSLEFGQPGTQYF | TGTGCCAGCAGCTTAGAGTTCGGACAGCCCGGGACCCAGTACTTC
TRBD1 | TRBJ2-5 | few | TRBV10-1 | CASSHNRGETQYF | TGCGCCAGCAGTCATAACAGGGGAGAGACCCAGTACTTC
TRBD1 | TRBJ2-7 | . | TRBV19 | CASRDREGYEQYF | TGTGCCAGTAGGGACAGGGAAGGCTACGAGCAGTACTTC
TRBD2 | TRBJ2-1 | . | TRBV11-3 | CASSSSAGYYNEQFF | TGTGCCAGCAGCTCATCAGCGGGATACTACAATGAGCAGTTCTTC
. | TRBJ1-5 | . | TRBV3-1/TRBV3-2 | CASSQAGGNQPQHF | TGTGCCAGCAGCCAGGCAGGGGGCAATCAGCCCCAGCATTTT
. | TRBJ2-3 | . | TRBV5-4 | CASSQGQAPDTQYF | TGTGCCAGCAGCCAAGGACAAGCGCCAGATACGCAGTATTTT
. | TRBJ1-4 | . | TRBV27 | CASSGVATNEKLFF | TGTGCCAGCAGTGGAGTTGCAACTAATGAAAAACTGTTTTTT
TRBD2 | TRBJ2-1 | . | TRBV18 | CASSKRTSGTFDEQFF | TGTGCCAGCTCGAAACGGACTAGCGGTACCTTCGATGAGCAGTTCTTC
TRBD2 | TRBJ2-1 | . | TRBV24-1 | CATSDSLAGNYNEQFF | TGTGCCACCAGTGATTCTCTAGCGGGGAACTACAATGAGCAGTTCTTC
. | TRBJ2-7 | few | TRBV7-2 | CASSLIYSTYEQYF | TGTGCCAGCAGCTTGATTTACAGTACCTACGAGCAGTACTTC
. | TRBJ2-7 | . | TRBV11-2 | CASSLVRVWYF | TGTGCCAGCAGCTTAGTTCGGGTGTGGTACTTC
TRBD2 | TRBJ2-3 | . | TRBV10-2 | CASSERGLADRTDTQYF | TGCGCCAGCAGTGAAAGGGGCCTAGCGGACCGCACAGATACGCAGTATTTT
. | TRBJ1-6 | . | TRBV25-1 | CASSVAGQAPLHF | TGTGCCAGCAGTGTGGCAGGGCAGGCACCCCTCCACTTT
TRBD1 | TRBJ1-1 | once | TRBV5-1 | CASSVGDRGNTEAFF | TGCGCCAGCAGCGTGGGGGACAGGGGGAACACTGAAGCTTTCTTT
. | TRBJ2-7 | . | TRBV11-2 | CASSLDRYEQYF | TGTGCCAGCAGCTTAGATCGGTACGAGCAGTACTTC
. | TRBJ2-7 | . | TRBV19 | CASSPPTAAYEQYF | TGTGCCAGTAGTCCCCCGACAGCAGCCTACGAGCAGTACTTC
. | TRBJ1-3 | . | TRBV5-1 | CASSLTRGHGDTIYF | TGCGCCAGCAGCCTGACTAGGGGCCATGGGGACACCATATATTTT
. | TRBJ2-7 | medium-sized | TRBV4-1 | CASSQGTLSYSYEQYF | TGCGCCAGCAGCCAAGGTACGCTCAGCTACTCCTACGAGCAGTACTTC
TRBD1 | TRBJ2-1 | . | TRBV14 | CASSLGQGRNNEQFF | TGTGCCAGCAGCTTGGGACAGGGACGGAACAATGAGCAGTTCTTC
TRBD1 | TRBJ1-3 | . | TRBV6-5 | CASRLSDRGNTIYF | TGTGCCAGCCGTTTGTCGGACAGGGGAAACACCATATATTTT
. | TRBJ1-3 | . | TRBV18 | CASSPPSTVNTIYF | TGTGCCAGCTCACCACCGTCGACGGTAAACACCATATATTTT
. | TRBJ2-5 | . | TRBV5-1 | CASSLPRGEQTQYF | TGCGCCAGCAGCTTGCCCAGGGGGGAACAGACCCAGTACTTC
TRBD1 | TRBJ1-1 | few | TRBV6-5 | CASNVQGTHTEAFF | TGTGCCAGCAATGTACAGGGGACACACACTGAAGCTTTCTTT
. | TRBJ2-1 | large | TRBV6-5 | CASWLISYNEQFF | TGTGCCAGCTGGCTGATCTCCTACAATGAGCAGTTCTTC
TRBD1 | TRBJ1-1 | few | TRBV7-9 | CASSHRGYTEAFF | TGTGCCAGCAGCCACAGGGGGTACACTGAAGCTTTCTTT
. | TRBJ2-3 | . | TRBV12-3/TRBV12-4 | CASSLGDTDTQYF | TGTGCCAGCAGTTTGGGTGACACAGATACGCAGTATTTT
. | TRBJ2-7 | . | TRBV3-1/TRBV3-2 | CASSHVRGGLYEQYF | TGTGCCAGCAGCCATGTAAGGGGGGGGCTCTACGAGCAGTACTTC
TRBD1 | TRBJ2-1 | . | TRBV3-1/TRBV3-2 | CASRDRANEQFF | TGTGCCAGCAGAGACAGGGCTAATGAGCAGTTCTTC
TRBD1 | TRBJ1-5 | . | TRBV2 | CASREGQSNQPQHF | TGTGCCAGCAGGGAGGGACAGAGCAATCAGCCCCAGCATTTT
TRBD2 | TRBJ2-5 | once | TRBV7-2 | CASSLLSSGWETQYF | TGTGCCAGCAGCTTACTCTCTAGCGGGTGGGAGACCCAGTACTTC
. | TRBJ1-1 | . | TRBV11-1 | CASSLARLNTEAFF | TGTGCCAGCAGCTTGGCCAGATTGAACACTGAAGCTTTCTTT
TRBD1 | TRBJ2-6 | . | TRBV7-6 | CASSSPGQGAPGANVLTF | TGTGCCAGCAGCTCCCCGGGACAGGGGGCGCCTGGGGCCAACGTCCTGACTTTC
. | TRBJ1-1 | few | TRBV7-8 | CASSVARTALGTEAFF | TGTGCCAGCAGCGTAGCCAGGACGGCCCTGGGCACTGAAGCTTTCTTT
. | TRBJ1-3 | . | TRBV4-2 | CASSQGSPLSGNTIYF | TGTGCCAGCAGCCAAGGGTCCCCCCTCTCTGGAAACACCATATATTTT
TRBD2 | TRBJ2-7 | few | TRBV19 | CATQTSGGYYEQYF | TGTGCCACCCAGACTAGCGGGGGGTACTACGAGCAGTACTTC
TRBD1 | TRBJ2-3 | . | TRBV5-1 | CASSSSGGADTQYF | TGCGCCAGCAGCTCCTCAGGGGGCGCAGATACGCAGTATTTT
. | TRBJ1-1 | . | TRBV6-1 | CASSEWAGRVNTEAFF | TGTGCCAGCAGTGAATGGGCAGGGAGGGTTAACACTGAAGCTTTCTTT
TRBD1 | TRBJ1-2 | few | TRBV7-9 | CASSLGKDRALYGYTF | TGTGCCAGCAGCCTAGGGAAGGACAGGGCCCTTTATGGCTACACCTTC
. | TRBJ1-2 | . | TRBV30 | CAWSVDGAYGYTF | TGTGCCTGGAGTGTGGATGGGGCCTATGGCTACACCTTC
TRBD2 | TRBJ2-5 | . | TRBV9 | CASSASGGKQETQYF | TGTGCCAGCAGCGCTAGCGGGGGAAAACAAGAGACCCAGTACTTC
. | TRBJ2-5 | . | TRBV14 | CASSQGSAWGVQETQYF | TGTGCCAGCAGCCAAGGGAGCGCGTGGGGGGTACAAGAGACCCAGTACTTC